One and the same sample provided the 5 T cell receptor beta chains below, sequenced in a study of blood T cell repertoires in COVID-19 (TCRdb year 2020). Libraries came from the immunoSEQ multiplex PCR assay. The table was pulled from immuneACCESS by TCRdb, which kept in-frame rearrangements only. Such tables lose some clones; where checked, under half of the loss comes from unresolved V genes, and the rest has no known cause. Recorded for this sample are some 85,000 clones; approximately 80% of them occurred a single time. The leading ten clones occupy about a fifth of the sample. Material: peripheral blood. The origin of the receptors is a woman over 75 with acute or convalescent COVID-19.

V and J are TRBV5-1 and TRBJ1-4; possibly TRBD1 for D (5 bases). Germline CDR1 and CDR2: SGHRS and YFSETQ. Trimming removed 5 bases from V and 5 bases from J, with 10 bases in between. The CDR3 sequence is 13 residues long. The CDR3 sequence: CASSRGENEKLFF. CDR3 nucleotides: TGCGCCAGCAGTCGGGGGGAAAATGAAAAACTGTTTTTT.

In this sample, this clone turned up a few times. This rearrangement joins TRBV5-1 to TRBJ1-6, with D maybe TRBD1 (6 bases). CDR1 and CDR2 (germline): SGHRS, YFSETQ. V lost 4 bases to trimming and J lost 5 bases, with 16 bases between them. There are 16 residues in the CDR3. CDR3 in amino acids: CASSPTPGADNSPLHF. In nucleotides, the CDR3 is TGCGCCAGCAGCCCAACCCCAGGGGCCGATAATTCACCCCTCCACTTT.

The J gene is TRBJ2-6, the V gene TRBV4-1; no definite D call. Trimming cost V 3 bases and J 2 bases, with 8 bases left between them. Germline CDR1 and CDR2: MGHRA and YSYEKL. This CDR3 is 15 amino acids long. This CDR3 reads CASSHYTPGANVLTF. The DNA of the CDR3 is TGCGCCAGCAGCCATTATACACCTGGGGCCAACGTCCTGACTTTC.

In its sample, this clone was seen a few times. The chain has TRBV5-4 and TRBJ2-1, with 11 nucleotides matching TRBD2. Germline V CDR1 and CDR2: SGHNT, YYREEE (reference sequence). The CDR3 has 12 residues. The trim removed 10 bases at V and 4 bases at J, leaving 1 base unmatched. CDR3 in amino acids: CAWTSGYNEQFF. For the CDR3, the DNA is TGTGCCTGGACTAGCGGGTACAATGAGCAGTTCTTC. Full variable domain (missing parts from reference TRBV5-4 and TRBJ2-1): ETGVTQSPTHLIKTRGQQVTLRCSSQSGHNTVSWYQQALGQGPQFIFQYYREEENGRGNFPPRFSGLQFPNYSSELNVNALELDDSALYLCAWTSGYNEQFFGPGTRLTVL.

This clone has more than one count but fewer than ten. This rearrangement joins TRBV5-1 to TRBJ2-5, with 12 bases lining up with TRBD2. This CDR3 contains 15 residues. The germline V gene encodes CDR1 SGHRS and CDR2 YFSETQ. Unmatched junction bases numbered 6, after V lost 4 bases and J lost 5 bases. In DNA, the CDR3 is TGCGCCAGCAGCCGACTAGCGGGAGCTGAGGAGACCCAGTACTTC. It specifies CASSRLAGAEETQYF.